This TCR beta chain was found in a study of B cell selection in AIRE deficiency. Conventional CD4 T cells were sorted as CD4+CD127+ cells. Sequencing used immunoSEQ multiplex PCR; TCRdb keeps in-frame clones, though not all of them. This table holds fewer than 30,000 clones, 90% to 96% found once. The sequence came from a human donor in good health. Sequencing was carried out using CD4+CD127+ conventional T cells sorted from PBMCs.

The CDR3 is CASSLEGWGARNTGELFF. CDR3 sequence (DNA): TGTGCCAGCAGCTTAGAAGGGTGGGGGGCACGGAACACCGGGGAGCTGTTTTTT. V usage is TRBV11-3 and J usage is TRBJ2-2, with D perhaps assigned TRBD1 or TRBD2 (6 bases each). CDR3 length: 18 residues. Trimming took off 0 bases at V and 1 base at J, with 15 bases between the two ends. Germline V gene lookup returns CDR1 SGHNT and CDR2 YENEEA.